This T cell receptor (beta chain) comes out of a study of cytomegalovirus exposure and HLA in healthy donors. This table comes from immunoSEQ multiplex PCR, and its TCRdb copy is limited to in-frame clones, with some not included. This table has about 180,000 clones, 85% appearing once. CDR1 is SGDLS, CDR2 YYNGEE, per germline. This CDR3 is 17 amino acids long. The junction had 9 bases not matched to a gene; V was cut back by 0 bases and J by 4 bases. Input material: PBMCs. The genes are TRBV9 and TRBJ2-2, with 7 bases that match TRBD2. The sequence derives from a man between 18 and 35 years old in good health and CMV-seropositive. The chain's CDR3 is CASSVADRGGITGELFF. The CDR3 nucleotides are TGTGCCAGCAGCGTAGCGGATCGCGGGGGAATCACCGGGGAGCTGTTTTTT. The variable domain in full, with the rest retrieved from reference TRBV9 and TRBJ2-2, is DSGVTQTPKHLITATGQRVTLRCSPRSGDLSVYWYQQSLDQGLQFLIQYYNGEERAKGNILERFSAQQFPDLHSELNLSSLELGDSALYFCASSVADRGGITGELFFGEGSRLTVL.